These T cell receptor beta chains were read from a single sample in a study of OX40 agonist ivuxolimab in advanced cancers. The method was immunoSEQ multiplex PCR; TCRdb's version includes in-frame clones alone and lacks a portion of them. The profile shows 45,000 to 50,000 clones, approximately 91% of them singletons. The sample was CD4+ or CD8+ T cells sorted from blood, taken in a trial of the OX40 agonist ivuxolimab. The receptors here all came from an adult with an advanced solid tumor such as melanoma, head and neck, liver or kidney cancer. The CDR3 runs from the conserved cysteine through the conserved F or W. The D gene is left open where the match is weak. Clone size is not always given. Where it is, it says once, few, many or a class for expanded clones.

j_call: TRBJ2-2
d_call: TRBD2
clone_size: NA
cdr3_length: 16
v_call: TRBV7-8
cdr3_nt: TGTGCCAGCAGCTTACGCGGCGGGGGGAACACCGGGGAGCTGTTTTTT
cdr3_aa: CASSLRGGGNTGELFF

j_call: TRBJ1-1
d_call: NA
clone_size: NA
cdr3_length: 12
v_call: TRBV7-9
cdr3_nt: TGTGCCAGCAGCAACCAGGAAATAAAAGCTTTCTTT
cdr3_aa: CASSNQEIKAFF

j_call: TRBJ2-2
d_call: NA
clone_size: NA
cdr3_length: 20
v_call: TRBV2
cdr3_nt: TGTGCCAGCACCATCACACTAGAGAGGGGGTCCATAAAGAACACCGGGGAGCTGTTTTTT
cdr3_aa: CASTITLERGSIKNTGELFF

j_call: TRBJ2-7
d_call: TRBD1
clone_size: NA
cdr3_length: 14
v_call: TRBV27
cdr3_nt: TGTGCCAGCAGTTTCGGGACAGGGGGCTACGAGCAGTACTTC
cdr3_aa: CASSFGTGGYEQYF

j_call: TRBJ2-5
d_call: NA
clone_size: NA
cdr3_length: 18
v_call: TRBV28
cdr3_nt: TGTGCCAGCAGTTTTCCCCCCGTGACAGTTATGGAACAAGAGACCCAGTACTTC
cdr3_aa: CASSFPPVTVMEQETQYF

j_call: TRBJ2-1
d_call: TRBD2
clone_size: NA
cdr3_length: 16
v_call: TRBV2
cdr3_nt: TGTGCCAGCAGTGTGGGGACTAGCGGGAGGTTTGATGAGCAGTTCTTC
cdr3_aa: CASSVGTSGRFDEQFF

j_call: TRBJ2-7
d_call: TRBD2
clone_size: NA
cdr3_length: 14
v_call: TRBV9
cdr3_nt: TGTGCCAGCAGCGTAGGTGGGGGGGTCTACGAGCAGTACTTC
cdr3_aa: CASSVGGGVYEQYF

j_call: TRBJ2-1
d_call: NA
clone_size: NA
cdr3_length: 12
v_call: TRBV11-1
cdr3_nt: TGTGCCAGCAGCCGACGAGTGGGTGAGCAGTTCTTC
cdr3_aa: CASSRRVGEQFF

j_call: TRBJ2-5
d_call: NA
clone_size: NA
cdr3_length: 14
v_call: TRBV2
cdr3_nt: TGTGCCAGCAGTTCGGAAACCACCCGGGAGACCCAGTACTTC
cdr3_aa: CASSSETTRETQYF

j_call: TRBJ2-7
d_call: TRBD2
clone_size: once
cdr3_length: 15
v_call: TRBV27
cdr3_nt: TGTGCCAGCAGTCCCTATGAGGGAGGGCCCTACGAGCAGTACTTC
cdr3_aa: CASSPYEGGPYEQYF

j_call: TRBJ2-7
d_call: NA
clone_size: NA
cdr3_length: 14
v_call: TRBV19
cdr3_nt: TGTGCCAGTACCAAGTCAGGGGCCGCCTACGAGCAGTACTTC
cdr3_aa: CASTKSGAAYEQYF

j_call: TRBJ2-1
d_call: TRBD2
clone_size: few
cdr3_length: 16
v_call: TRBV7-2
cdr3_nt: TGTGCCAGCAGCCCACTAGCGGGAGGTCCATACAATGAGCAGTTCTTC
cdr3_aa: CASSPLAGGPYNEQFF

j_call: TRBJ2-3
d_call: NA
clone_size: NA
cdr3_length: 15
v_call: TRBV10-1
cdr3_nt: TGCGCCAGCAGTGAGTCGAGGCTGAGCACAGATACGCAGTATTTT
cdr3_aa: CASSESRLSTDTQYF

j_call: TRBJ2-3
d_call: TRBD2
clone_size: NA
cdr3_length: 15
v_call: TRBV6-4
cdr3_nt: TGTGCCAGCAGTGAGCGGGGGGGCTACACAGATACGCAGTATTTT
cdr3_aa: CASSERGGYTDTQYF

j_call: TRBJ1-3
d_call: TRBD1
clone_size: NA
cdr3_length: 15
v_call: TRBV9
cdr3_nt: TGTGCCAGTGACAGGGGGGCACTGGCGGGAAACACCATATATTTT
cdr3_aa: CASDRGALAGNTIYF

j_call: TRBJ1-4
d_call: NA
clone_size: NA
cdr3_length: 13
v_call: TRBV4-1
cdr3_nt: TGCGCCAGCAGCCATGGGCCATCGCGGGAACTGTTTTTT
cdr3_aa: CASSHGPSRELFF

j_call: TRBJ1-3
d_call: NA
clone_size: NA
cdr3_length: 11
v_call: TRBV4-2
cdr3_nt: TGTGCCAGCAGCCTTGGAAACACCATATATTTT
cdr3_aa: CASSLGNTIYF

j_call: TRBJ1-1
d_call: NA
clone_size: NA
cdr3_length: 12
v_call: TRBV30
cdr3_nt: TGTGCCTGGAGTTCATTGGGCACTGAAGCTTTCTTT
cdr3_aa: CAWSSLGTEAFF

j_call: TRBJ1-1
d_call: TRBD1
clone_size: NA
cdr3_length: 18
v_call: TRBV11-3
cdr3_nt: TGTGCCAGCAGCTTACAGAACAGGGGGCTAGAGTGGAACACTGAAGCTTTCTTT
cdr3_aa: CASSLQNRGLEWNTEAFF

j_call: TRBJ1-2
d_call: NA
clone_size: NA
cdr3_length: 16
v_call: TRBV9
cdr3_nt: TGTGCCAGCAGCGCCACGACTCGTCGTTACGGACATGGCTACACCTTC
cdr3_aa: CASSATTRRYGHGYTF

j_call: TRBJ2-1
d_call: NA
clone_size: NA
cdr3_length: 16
v_call: TRBV15
cdr3_nt: TGTGCCACCAGCAGCCTGAAAAACGTTAGAGAAAATGAGCAGTTCTTC
cdr3_aa: CATSSLKNVRENEQFF

j_call: TRBJ2-7
d_call: NA
clone_size: NA
cdr3_length: 14
v_call: TRBV27
cdr3_nt: TGTGCCAGCTGCGCTTCTGAAGCTCCCTACGAGCAGTACTTC
cdr3_aa: CASCASEAPYEQYF

j_call: TRBJ2-3
d_call: TRBD2
clone_size: NA
cdr3_length: 17
v_call: TRBV7-2
cdr3_nt: TGTGCCAGCAGCTTAGACCGGGACTACCATCCCACAGATACGCAGTATTTT
cdr3_aa: CASSLDRDYHPTDTQYF

j_call: TRBJ2-2
d_call: NA
clone_size: NA
cdr3_length: 15
v_call: TRBV7-6
cdr3_nt: TGTGCCAGCAGCTTAGCGGACTACTTGGGCGGGGAGCTGTTTTTT
cdr3_aa: CASSLADYLGGELFF